This TCR beta chain originates from a study of post-analysis software for immune sequencing data (dated by TCRdb to between 2014 and 2017). At the level of the whole study: Disease courses on record covered relapsing-remitting, secondary progressive and progressive-relapsing multiple sclerosis, though some patients had no subtype annotation. The patient repertoires were set against ten to eleven previously published healthy control repertoires from donors whose ages ranged from about 6 to 26 years. A subset of samples was prepared in parallel using single-end sample barcoding, then pooled and co-amplified after Illumina adapter ligation. The investigation overall reported the following: When samples were clustered directly using the F measure, samples prepared in the same batch co-clustered strongly, which prompted a batch-effect correction. Significantly higher frequencies in patients than in controls were found for several TRBV segments, including TRBV5-6, TRBV5-1 and TRBV20-1. The multiple sclerosis patient group was slightly younger than the control group. Significantly lower normalized Chao1 diversity was found in multiple sclerosis patients than in controls, suggesting substantial peripheral T-cell clonal expansion.

Library creation used PCR. TCRdb names Illumina HiSeq 2500 as the instrument used. To reduce PCR and sequencing biases, unique molecular identifiers were built into the TCR beta cDNA libraries. Some 500,000 cDNA molecules were obtained for every 1 to 10 million input T cells, so each molecule roughly corresponded to one T cell. Patient libraries were prepared and sequenced with the same protocol used for the earlier healthy control dataset. Samples belonging to the same batch were prepared together, multiplexed and sequenced on a shared HiSeq lane. Under the source paper's analysis protocol: MIGEC was used to process the raw barcoded reads, and molecular identifier groups with only a single read were discarded before consensus assembly and CDR3 extraction. VDJtools was used for post-analysis of the clonotype tables, and diversity was normalized by down-sampling every dataset to the size of the smallest sample. To correct batch-related cross-sample contamination, repertoire overlap clustering matched CDR3 amino acid sequences but not nucleotide sequences. The raw public data were reprocessed by TCRdb itself: fastp quality trimming at Q25, MiXCR clonotype calling, in-frame beta chains only. Duplicate CDR3 protein sequences are folded into a single record with the most common DNA and genes. TCRdb's processing, not the study's, gives the V and J calls here. This sample is represented by almost 700,000 distinct CDR3 sequences; 59% of them were singletons. The ten largest clones add up to about 11% of the sample.

The V and J ends are trimmed by 3 bases and 6 bases, leaving 5 bases between them. CDR1 and CDR2 are read off the germline V gene (reference sequence) as DFQATT and SNEGSKA. The CDR3 holds 10 amino acids from the cysteine to the phenylalanine. Just the 30-base CDR3 DNA is kept, in frame starting at base 1. TCR beta repertoires were profiled from peripheral blood of approximately 13 young patients with multiple sclerosis to demonstrate the VDJtools post-analysis software. The multiple sclerosis patients were children and adolescents ranging in age from roughly 6 to 15 years. This clonotype turned up a few times. It lacks a known antigen. No base qualities exist here, and no much larger clone lies one base off it.

Sequencing was performed on blood. The receptor was isolated from a girl aged 2 to 9 with multiple sclerosis. The rearrangement joined TRBV20-1 to TRBJ1-2; the D gene lacks a confident call. CDR3 loop: CSARSDGYTF. The DNA sequence reads TGCAGTGCTAGGAGTGATGGCTACACCTTC.